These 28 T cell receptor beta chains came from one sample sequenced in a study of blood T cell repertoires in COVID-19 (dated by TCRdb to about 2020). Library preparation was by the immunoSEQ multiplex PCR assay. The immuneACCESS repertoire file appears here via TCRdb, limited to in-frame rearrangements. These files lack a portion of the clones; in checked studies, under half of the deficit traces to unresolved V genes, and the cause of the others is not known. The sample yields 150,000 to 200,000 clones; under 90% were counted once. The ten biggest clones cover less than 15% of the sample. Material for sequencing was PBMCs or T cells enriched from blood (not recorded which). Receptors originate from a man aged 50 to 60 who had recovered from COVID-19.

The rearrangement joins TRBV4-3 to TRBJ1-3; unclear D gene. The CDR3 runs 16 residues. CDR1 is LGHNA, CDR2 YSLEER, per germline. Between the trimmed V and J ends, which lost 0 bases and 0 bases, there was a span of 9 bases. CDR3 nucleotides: TGCGCCAGCAGCCAAGAGCGGATCCGCTCTGGAAACACCATATATTTT. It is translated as CASSQERIRSGNTIYF.

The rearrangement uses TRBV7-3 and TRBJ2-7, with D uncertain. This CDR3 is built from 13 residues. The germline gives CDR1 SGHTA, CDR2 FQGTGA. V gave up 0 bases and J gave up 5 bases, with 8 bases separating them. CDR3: CASSLTQVHEQYF. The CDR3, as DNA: TGTGCCAGCAGCTTAACGCAGGTCCACGAGCAGTACTTC. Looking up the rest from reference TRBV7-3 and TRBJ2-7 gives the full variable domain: GAGVSQTPSNKVTEKGKYVELRCDPISGHTALYWYRQSLGQGPEFLIYFQGTGAADDSGLPNDRFFAVRPEGSVSTLKIQRTERGDSAVYLCASSLTQVHEQYFGPGTRLTVT.

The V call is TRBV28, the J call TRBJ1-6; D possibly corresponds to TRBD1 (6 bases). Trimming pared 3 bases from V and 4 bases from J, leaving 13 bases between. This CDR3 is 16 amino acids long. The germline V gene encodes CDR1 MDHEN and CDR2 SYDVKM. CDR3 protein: CASSFRGGQYNSPLHF. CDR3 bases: TGTGCCAGCAGTTTTCGGGGGGGGCAGTATAATTCACCCCTCCACTTT.

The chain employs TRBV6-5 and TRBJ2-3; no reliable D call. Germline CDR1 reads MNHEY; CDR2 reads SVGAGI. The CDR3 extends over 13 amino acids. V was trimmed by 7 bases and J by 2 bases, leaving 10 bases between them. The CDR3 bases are TGTGCCAGCACGGCGGATTTCACAGATACGCAGTATTTT. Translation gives CASTADFTDTQYF.

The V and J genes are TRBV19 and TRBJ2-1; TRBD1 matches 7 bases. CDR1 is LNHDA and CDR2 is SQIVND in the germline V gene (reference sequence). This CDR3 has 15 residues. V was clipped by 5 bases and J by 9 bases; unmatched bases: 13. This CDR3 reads CASSPGQVLLGEQFF. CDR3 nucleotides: TGTGCCAGTAGTCCCGGACAGGTTCTCCTAGGTGAGCAGTTCTTC.

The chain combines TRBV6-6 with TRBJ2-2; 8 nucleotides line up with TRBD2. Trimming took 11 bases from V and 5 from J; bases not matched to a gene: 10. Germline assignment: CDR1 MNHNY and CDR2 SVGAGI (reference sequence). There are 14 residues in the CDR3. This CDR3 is CAHTGGALTGELFF. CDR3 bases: TGTGCCCATACGGGGGGGGCCCTAACCGGGGAGCTGTTTTTT.

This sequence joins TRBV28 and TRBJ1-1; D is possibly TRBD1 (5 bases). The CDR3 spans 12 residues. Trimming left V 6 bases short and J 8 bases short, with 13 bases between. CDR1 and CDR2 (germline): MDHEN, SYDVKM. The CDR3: CASSRPWGEAFF. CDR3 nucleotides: TGTGCCAGCAGCCGTCCCTGGGGCGAAGCTTTCTTT.

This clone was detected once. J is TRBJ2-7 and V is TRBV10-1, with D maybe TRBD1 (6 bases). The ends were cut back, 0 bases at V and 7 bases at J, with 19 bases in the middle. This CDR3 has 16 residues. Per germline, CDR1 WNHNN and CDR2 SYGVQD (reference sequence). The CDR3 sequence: CASSESWGPHPWEQYF. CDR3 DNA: TGCGCCAGCAGTGAGTCCTGGGGGCCTCACCCCTGGGAGCAGTACTTC.

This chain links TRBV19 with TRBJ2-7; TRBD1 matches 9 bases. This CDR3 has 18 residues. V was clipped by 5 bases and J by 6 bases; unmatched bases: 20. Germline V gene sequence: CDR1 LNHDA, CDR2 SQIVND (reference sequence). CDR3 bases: TGTGCCAGTAGTTCCGACCCTCCCGGGACAGGGTCTTTCCGCGAGCAGTACTTC. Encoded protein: CASSSDPPGTGSFREQYF.

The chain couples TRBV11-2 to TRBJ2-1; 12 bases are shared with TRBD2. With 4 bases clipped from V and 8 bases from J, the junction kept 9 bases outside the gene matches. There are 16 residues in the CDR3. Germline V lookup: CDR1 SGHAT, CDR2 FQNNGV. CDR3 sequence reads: CASSSILLAGGDEQFF. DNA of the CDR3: TGTGCCAGCAGCTCGATCCTCCTAGCGGGGGGGGATGAGCAGTTCTTC.

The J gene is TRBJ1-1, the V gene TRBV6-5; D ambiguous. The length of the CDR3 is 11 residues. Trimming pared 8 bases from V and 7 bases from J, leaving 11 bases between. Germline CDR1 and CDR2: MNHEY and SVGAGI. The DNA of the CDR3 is TGTGCCAGCGCCCCCGGAGGTGAAGCTTTCTTT. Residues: CASAPGGEAFF.

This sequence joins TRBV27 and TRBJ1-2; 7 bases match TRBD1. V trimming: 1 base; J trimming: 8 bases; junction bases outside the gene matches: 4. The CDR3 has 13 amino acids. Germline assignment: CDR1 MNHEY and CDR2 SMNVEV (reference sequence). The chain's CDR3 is CASSLYRQGGYTF. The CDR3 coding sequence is TGTGCCAGCAGTTTATACAGACAGGGCGGCTACACCTTC.

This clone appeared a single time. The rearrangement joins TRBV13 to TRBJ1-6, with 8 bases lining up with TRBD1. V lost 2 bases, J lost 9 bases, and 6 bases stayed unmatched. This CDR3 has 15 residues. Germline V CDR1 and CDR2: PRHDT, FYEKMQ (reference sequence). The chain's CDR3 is CASSLTQGATSPLHF. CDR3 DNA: TGTGCCAGCAGCTTAACGCAGGGGGCGACTTCACCCCTCCACTTT.

CDR3 amino acids: CASRRDRGGTGELFF. In DNA, the CDR3 is TGTGCCAGCAGAAGGGACAGGGGAGGCACCGGGGAGCTGTTTTTT. The chain joins TRBV7-2 to TRBJ2-2, with 10 bases lining up with TRBD1. The CDR3 runs to 15 residues. J gave up 4 bases and V 6 bases, and 5 bases lay outside the gene matches. From germline, CDR1 is SGHTA and CDR2 FQGNSA.

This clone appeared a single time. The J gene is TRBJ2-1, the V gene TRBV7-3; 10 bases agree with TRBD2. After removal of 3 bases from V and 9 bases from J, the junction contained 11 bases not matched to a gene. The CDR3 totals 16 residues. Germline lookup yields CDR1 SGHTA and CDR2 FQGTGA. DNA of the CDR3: TGTGCCAGCAGCTTCAGGGGAGCGGGGGGGCGCTCTGAGCAGTTCTTC. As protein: CASSFRGAGGRSEQFF. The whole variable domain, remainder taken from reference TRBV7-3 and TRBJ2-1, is GAGVSQTPSNKVTEKGKYVELRCDPISGHTALYWYRQSLGQGPEFLIYFQGTGAADDSGLPNDRFFAVRPEGSVSTLKIQRTERGDSAVYLCASSFRGAGGRSEQFFGPGTRLTVL.

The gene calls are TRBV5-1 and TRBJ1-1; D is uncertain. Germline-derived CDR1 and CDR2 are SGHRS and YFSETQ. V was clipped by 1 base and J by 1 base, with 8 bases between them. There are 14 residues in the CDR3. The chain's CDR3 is CASSLLQQNTEAFF. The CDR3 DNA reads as TGCGCCAGCAGCTTGTTACAACAGAACACTGAAGCTTTCTTT.

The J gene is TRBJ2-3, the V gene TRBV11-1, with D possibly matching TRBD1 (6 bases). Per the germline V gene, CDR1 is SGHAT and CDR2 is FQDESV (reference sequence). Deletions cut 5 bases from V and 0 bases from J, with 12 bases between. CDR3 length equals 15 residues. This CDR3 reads CASSPHRVSTDTQYF. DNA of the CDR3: TGTGCCAGCAGCCCCCACAGGGTTAGCACAGATACGCAGTATTTT.

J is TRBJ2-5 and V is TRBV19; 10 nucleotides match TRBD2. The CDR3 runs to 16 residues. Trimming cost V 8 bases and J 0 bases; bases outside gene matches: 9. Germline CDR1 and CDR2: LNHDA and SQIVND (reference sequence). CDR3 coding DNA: TGTGCCAGTCAAAAAAGCGGGGGGGCCTACCAAGAGACCCAGTACTTC. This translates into CASQKSGGAYQETQYF.

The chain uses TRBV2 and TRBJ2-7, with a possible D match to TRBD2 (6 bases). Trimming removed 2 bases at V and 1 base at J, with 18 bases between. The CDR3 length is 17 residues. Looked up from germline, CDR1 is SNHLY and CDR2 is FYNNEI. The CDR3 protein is CASSERVRDFNSYEQYF. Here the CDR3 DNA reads TGTGCCAGCAGTGAAAGGGTCCGGGACTTCAATTCCTACGAGCAGTACTTC.

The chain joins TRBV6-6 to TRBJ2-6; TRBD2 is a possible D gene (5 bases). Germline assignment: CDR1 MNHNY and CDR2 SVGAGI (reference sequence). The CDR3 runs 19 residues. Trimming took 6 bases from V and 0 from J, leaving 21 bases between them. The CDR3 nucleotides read TGTGCCAGCAGCTTGCAAACAGCGGTACGAAGCTCTGGGGCCAACGTCCTGACTTTC. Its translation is CASSLQTAVRSSGANVLTF.

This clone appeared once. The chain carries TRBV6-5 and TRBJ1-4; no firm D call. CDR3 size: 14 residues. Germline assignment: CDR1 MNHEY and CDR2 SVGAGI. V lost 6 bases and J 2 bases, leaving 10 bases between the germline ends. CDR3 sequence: CASSRISTNEKLFF. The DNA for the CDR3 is TGTGCCAGCAGCAGGATAAGTACTAATGAAAAACTGTTTTTT.

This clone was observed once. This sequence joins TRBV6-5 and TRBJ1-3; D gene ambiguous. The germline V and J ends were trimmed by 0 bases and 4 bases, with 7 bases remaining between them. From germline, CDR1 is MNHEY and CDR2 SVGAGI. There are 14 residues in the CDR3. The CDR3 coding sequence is TGTGCCAGCAGTTACTCTAAGCTCGGAAACACCATATATTTT. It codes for CASSYSKLGNTIYF.

This chain's CDR3 is CASSQLDGGGGYTF. DNA for the CDR3: TGTGCCAGCAGCCAACTGGACGGAGGGGGCGGCTACACCTTC. The V gene is TRBV3-1 (or the pseudogene TRBV3-2), the J gene TRBJ1-2, with 7 bases lining up with TRBD1. V lost 2 bases to trimming and J lost 8 bases; unmatched junction nucleotides: 8. Germline CDR1 and CDR2: LGHDT and YNNKEL (reference sequence). CDR3 length: 14 residues.

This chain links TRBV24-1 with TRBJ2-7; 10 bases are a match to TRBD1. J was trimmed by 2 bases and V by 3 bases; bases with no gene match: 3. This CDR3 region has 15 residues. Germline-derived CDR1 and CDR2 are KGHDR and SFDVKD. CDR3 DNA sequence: TGTGCCACCAGTGATGGGACAGGGGCGACCTACGAGCAGTACTTC. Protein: CATSDGTGATYEQYF.

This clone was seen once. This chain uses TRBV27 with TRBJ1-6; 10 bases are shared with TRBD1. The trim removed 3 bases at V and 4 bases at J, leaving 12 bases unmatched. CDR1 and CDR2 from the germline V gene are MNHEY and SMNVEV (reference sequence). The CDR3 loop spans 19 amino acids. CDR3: CASSFHVTRQGAYNSPLHF. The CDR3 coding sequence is TGTGCCAGCAGTTTTCATGTTACCCGACAGGGGGCATATAATTCACCCCTCCACTTT.

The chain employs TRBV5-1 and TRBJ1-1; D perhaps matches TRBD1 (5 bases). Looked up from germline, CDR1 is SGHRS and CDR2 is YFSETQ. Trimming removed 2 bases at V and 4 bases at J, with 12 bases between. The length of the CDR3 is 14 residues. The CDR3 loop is CASSLTGGVTEAFF. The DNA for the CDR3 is TGCGCCAGCAGCTTAACGGGGGGAGTCACTGAAGCTTTCTTT.

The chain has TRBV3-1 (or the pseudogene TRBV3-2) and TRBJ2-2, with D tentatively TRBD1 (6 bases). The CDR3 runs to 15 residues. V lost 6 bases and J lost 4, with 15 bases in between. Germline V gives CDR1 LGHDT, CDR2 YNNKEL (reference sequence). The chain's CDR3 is CASSVTGWGTGELFF. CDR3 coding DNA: TGTGCCAGCAGTGTTACAGGGTGGGGCACCGGGGAGCTGTTTTTT.

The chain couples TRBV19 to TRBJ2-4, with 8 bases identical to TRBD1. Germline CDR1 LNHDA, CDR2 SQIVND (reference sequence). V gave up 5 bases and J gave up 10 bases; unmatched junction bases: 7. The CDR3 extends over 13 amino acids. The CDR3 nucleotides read TGTGCCAGTAGTCGTTTCACAGGGGGAATTCAGTACTTC. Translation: CASSRFTGGIQYF. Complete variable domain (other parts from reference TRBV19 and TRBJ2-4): DGGITQSPKYLFRKEGQNVTLSCEQNLNHDAMYWYRQDPGQGLRLIYYSQIVNDFQKGDIAEGYSVSREKKESFPLTVTSAQKNPTAFYLCASSRFTGGIQYFGAGTRLSVL.